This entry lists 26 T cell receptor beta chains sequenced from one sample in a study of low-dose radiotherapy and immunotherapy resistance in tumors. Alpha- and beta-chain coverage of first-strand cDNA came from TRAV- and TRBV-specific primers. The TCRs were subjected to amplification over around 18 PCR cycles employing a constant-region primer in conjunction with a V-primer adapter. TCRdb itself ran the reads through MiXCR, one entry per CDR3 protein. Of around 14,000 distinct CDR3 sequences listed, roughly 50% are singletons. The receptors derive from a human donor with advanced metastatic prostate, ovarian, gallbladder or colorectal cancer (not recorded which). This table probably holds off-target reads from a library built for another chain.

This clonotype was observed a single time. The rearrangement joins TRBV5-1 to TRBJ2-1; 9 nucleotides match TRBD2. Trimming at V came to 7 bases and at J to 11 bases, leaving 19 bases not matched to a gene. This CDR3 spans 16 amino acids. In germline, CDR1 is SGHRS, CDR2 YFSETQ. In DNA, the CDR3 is TGCGCCAGCTCCCTCTCCGGCGGGGGGGGAACGAATAAGCAGTTCTTC. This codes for CASSLSGGGGTNKQFF.

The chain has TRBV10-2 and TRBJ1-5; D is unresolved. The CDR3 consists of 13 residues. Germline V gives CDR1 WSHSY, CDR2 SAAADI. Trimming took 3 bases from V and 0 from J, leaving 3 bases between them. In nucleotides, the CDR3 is TGCGCCAGCAGTGAAATTAGCAATCAGCCCCAGCATTTT. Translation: CASSEISNQPQHF.

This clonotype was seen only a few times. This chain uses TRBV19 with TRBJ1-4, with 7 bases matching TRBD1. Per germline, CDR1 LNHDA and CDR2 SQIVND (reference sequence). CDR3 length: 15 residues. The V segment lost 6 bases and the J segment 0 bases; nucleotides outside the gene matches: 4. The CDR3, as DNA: TGTGCCAGTAGCCAAGGACAGGCAACTAATGAAAAACTGTTTTTT. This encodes CASSQGQATNEKLFF.

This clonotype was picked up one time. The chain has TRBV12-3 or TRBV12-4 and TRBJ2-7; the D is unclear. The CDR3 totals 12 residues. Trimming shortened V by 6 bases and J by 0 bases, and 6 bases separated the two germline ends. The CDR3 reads CASSPISYEQYF. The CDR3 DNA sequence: TGTGCCAGCAGCCCCATCTCCTACGAGCAGTACTTC.

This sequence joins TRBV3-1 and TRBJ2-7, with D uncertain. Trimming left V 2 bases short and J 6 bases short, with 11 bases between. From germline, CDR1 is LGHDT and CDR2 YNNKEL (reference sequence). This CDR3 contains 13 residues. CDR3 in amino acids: CASSQTQATEQYF. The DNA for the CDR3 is TGTGCCAGCAGCCAAACACAAGCGACCGAGCAGTACTTC.

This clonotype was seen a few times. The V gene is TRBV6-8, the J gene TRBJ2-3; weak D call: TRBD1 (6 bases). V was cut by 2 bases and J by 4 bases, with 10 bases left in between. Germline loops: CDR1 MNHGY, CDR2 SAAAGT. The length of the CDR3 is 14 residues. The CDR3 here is CASSYRTGSDTQYF. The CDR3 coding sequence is TGTGCCAGCAGTTACCGAACAGGGTCAGATACGCAGTATTTT.

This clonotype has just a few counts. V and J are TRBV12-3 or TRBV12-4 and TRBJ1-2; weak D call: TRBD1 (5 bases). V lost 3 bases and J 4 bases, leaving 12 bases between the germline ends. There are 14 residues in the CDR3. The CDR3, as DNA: TGTGCCAGCAGTTTCACAGGCTTGGGCTATGGCTACACCTTC. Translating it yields CASSFTGLGYGYTF.

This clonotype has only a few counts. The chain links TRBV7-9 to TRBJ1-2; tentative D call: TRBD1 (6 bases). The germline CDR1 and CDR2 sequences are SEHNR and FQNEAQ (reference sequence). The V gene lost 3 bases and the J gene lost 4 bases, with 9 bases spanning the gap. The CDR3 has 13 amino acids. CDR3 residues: CASSLNRVYGYTF. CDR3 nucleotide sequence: TGTGCCAGCAGCTTGAACAGGGTCTATGGCTACACCTTC.

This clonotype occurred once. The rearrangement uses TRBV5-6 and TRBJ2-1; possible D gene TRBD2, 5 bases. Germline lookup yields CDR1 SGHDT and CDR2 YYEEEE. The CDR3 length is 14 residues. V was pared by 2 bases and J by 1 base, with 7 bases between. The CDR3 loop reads CASSFGVSYNEQFF. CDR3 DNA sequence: TGTGCCAGCAGCTTCGGGGTTTCCTACAATGAGCAGTTCTTC.

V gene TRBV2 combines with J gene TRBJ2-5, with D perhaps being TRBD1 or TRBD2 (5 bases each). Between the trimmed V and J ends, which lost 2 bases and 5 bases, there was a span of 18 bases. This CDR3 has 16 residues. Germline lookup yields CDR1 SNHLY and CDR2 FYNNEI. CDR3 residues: CASSEIGAGRRETQYF. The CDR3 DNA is TGTGCCAGCAGTGAAATTGGTGCAGGGAGAAGGGAGACCCAGTACTTC.

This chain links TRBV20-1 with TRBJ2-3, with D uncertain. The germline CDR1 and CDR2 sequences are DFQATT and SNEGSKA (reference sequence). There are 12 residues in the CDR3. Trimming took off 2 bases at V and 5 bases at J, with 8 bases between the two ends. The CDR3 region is CSARLGGDTQYF. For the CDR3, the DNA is TGCAGTGCTAGACTAGGTGGAGATACGCAGTATTTT.

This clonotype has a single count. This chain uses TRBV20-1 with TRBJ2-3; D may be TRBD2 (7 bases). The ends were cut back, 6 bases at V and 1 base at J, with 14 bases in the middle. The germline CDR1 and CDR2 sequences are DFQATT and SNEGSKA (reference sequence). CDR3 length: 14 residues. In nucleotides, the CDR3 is TGCAGTGCGGAGGGGGGGGTAGGCACAGATACGCAGTATTTT. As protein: CSAEGGVGTDTQYF.

The CDR3 nucleotides read TGTGCCAGCAAGGGGACGAATCAGCCCCAGCATTTT. This encodes CASKGTNQPQHF. V usage is TRBV6-6 and J usage is TRBJ1-5, with D perhaps matching TRBD1 (5 bases). Germline-derived CDR1 and CDR2 are MNHNY and SVGAGI (reference sequence). V dropped 7 bases and J dropped 4 bases, with 8 bases sitting between them. The CDR3 has 12 residues.

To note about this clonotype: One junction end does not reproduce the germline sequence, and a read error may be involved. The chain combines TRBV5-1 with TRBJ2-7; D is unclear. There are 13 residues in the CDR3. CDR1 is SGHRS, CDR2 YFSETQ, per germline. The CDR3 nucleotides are TGTGCCAGCAGCTCGCTCCCCTCCTACGAGCAGTACTTC. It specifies CASSSLPSYEQYF.

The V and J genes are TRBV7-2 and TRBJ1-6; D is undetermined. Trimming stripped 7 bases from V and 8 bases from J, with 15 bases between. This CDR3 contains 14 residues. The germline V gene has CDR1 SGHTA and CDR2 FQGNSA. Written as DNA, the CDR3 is TGTGCCAGCAACCTACCACCGGGTGATTCACCCCTCCACTTT. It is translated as CASNLPPGDSPLHF.

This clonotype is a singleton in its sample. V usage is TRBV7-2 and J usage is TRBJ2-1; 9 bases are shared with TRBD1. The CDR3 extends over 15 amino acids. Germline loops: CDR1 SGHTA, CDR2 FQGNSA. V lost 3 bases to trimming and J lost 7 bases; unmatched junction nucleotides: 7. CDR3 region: CASSLGQGIWNEQFF. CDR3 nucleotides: TGTGCCAGCAGCTTGGGACAGGGAATATGGAATGAGCAGTTCTTC.

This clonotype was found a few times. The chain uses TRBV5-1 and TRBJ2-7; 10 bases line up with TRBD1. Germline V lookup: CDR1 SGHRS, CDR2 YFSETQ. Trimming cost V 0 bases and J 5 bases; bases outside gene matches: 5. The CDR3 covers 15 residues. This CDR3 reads CASSLEDRGAHEQYF. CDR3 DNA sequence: TGCGCCAGCAGCTTGGAGGACAGGGGGGCCCACGAGCAGTACTTC.

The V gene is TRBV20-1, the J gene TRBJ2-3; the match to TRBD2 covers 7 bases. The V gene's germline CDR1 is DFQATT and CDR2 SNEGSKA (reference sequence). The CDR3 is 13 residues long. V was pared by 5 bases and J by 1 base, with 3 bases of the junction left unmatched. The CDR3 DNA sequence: TGCAGTGCTTTTCGGGGGGGCACAGATACGCAGTATTTT. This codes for CSAFRGGTDTQYF.

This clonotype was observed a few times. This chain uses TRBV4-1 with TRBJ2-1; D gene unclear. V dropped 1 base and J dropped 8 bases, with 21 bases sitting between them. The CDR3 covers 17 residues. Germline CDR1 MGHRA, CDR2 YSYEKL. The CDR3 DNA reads TGCGCCAGCAGCCAAGCAAATCTAGTCACAGCCGGGCATGAGCAGTTCTTC. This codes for CASSQANLVTAGHEQFF.

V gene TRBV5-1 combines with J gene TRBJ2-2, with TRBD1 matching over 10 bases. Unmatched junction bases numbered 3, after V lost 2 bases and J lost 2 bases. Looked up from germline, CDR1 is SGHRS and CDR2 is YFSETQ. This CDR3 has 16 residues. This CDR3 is CASSLGDRGNTGELFF. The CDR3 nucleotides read TGCGCCAGCAGCTTAGGGGACAGGGGTAACACCGGGGAGCTGTTTTTT.

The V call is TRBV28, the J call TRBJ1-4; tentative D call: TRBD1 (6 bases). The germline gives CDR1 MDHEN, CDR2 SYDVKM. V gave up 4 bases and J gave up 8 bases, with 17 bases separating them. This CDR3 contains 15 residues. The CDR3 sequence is CASSSRAGVPEKLFF. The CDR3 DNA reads TGTGCCAGCAGTTCAAGGGCAGGGGTACCCGAAAAACTGTTTTTT.

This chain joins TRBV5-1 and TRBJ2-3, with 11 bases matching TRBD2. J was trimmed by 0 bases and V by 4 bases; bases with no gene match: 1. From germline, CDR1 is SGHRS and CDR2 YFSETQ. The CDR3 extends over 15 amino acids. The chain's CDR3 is CASSGTSGSTDTQYF. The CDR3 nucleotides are TGCGCCAGCAGCGGGACTAGCGGAAGCACAGATACGCAGTATTTT.

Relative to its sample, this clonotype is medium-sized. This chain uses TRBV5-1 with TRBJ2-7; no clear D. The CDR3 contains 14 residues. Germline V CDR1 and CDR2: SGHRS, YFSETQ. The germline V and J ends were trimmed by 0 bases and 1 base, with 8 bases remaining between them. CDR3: CASSLDPGSYEQYF. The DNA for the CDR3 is TGCGCCAGCAGCTTGGATCCCGGTTCCTACGAGCAGTACTTC.

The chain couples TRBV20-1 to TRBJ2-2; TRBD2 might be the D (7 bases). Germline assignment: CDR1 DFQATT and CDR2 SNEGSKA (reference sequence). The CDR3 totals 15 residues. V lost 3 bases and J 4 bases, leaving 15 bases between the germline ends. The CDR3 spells CSARLAGAPTGELFF. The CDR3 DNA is TGCAGTGCTAGGTTGGCGGGGGCCCCCACCGGGGAGCTGTTTTTT.

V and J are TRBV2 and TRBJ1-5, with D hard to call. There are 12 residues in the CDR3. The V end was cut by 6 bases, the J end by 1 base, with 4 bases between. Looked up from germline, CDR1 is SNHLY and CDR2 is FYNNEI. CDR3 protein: CASRESNQPQHF. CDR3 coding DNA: TGTGCCAGCAGGGAGAGCAATCAGCCCCAGCATTTT.

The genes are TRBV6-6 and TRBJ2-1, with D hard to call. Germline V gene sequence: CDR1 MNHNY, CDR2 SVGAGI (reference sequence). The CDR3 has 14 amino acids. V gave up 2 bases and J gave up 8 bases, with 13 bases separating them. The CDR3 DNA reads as TGTGCCAGCAGTTACCCCATTAAGCCCCATGAGCAGTTCTTC. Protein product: CASSYPIKPHEQFF.